One sample yielded the 6 T cell receptor beta chains listed below, sequenced in a study of a mutant IDH1 vaccine in newly diagnosed glioma. This sample's time point: week 47, end of study. Vaccination used 300 ug of mutant IDH1 20-mer peptide per dose, with topical imiquimod. TCRdb's copy holds only in-frame clones and misses some; the assay was immunoSEQ multiplex PCR. The sample shows more than 35,000 clones, 75% of them seen only once. Their antigen targets remain unknown. Sequencing was performed on PBMCs, taken from a glioma patient whose treatment included an IDH1 peptide vaccine. The receptors were gathered from a man aged 35 to 55 with glioma.

The chain recombines TRBV11-3 with TRBJ1-1; D gene unclear. V was cut by 4 bases and J by 2 bases, with 5 bases left in between. Germline lookup yields CDR1 SGHNT and CDR2 YENEEA. The CDR3 is 12 residues long. CDR3 DNA sequence: TGTGCCAGCAGCTCCCGAAACACTGAAGCTTTCTTT. This sequence encodes CASSSRNTEAFF.

CDR3 sequence reads: CASSQAGANEKLFF. The CDR3 DNA reads TGTGCCAGCTCACAAGCGGGGGCTAATGAAAAACTGTTTTTT. The chain employs TRBV18 and TRBJ1-4; TRBD1 is a possible D gene (5 bases). Trimming took 4 bases from V and 3 from J, leaving 9 bases between them. The CDR3 sequence is 14 residues long. The germline CDR1 and CDR2 sequences are KGHSH and LQKENI.

This sequence joins TRBV9 and TRBJ2-2, with D tentatively TRBD2 (5 bases). The CDR3 has 16 residues. Trimming took off 0 bases at V and 0 bases at J, with 9 bases between the two ends. CDR1 and CDR2 (germline): SGDLS, YYNGEE. The CDR3 region is CASSVASGANTGELFF. CDR3 in DNA: TGTGCCAGCAGCGTAGCCAGCGGAGCGAACACCGGGGAGCTGTTTTTT.

The rearrangement uses TRBV2 and TRBJ2-2, with TRBD2 as a possible D gene (5 bases). V lost 6 bases and J lost 4, with 21 bases in between. CDR3 length equals 17 residues. CDR1 is SNHLY and CDR2 is FYNNEI in the germline V gene. The DNA of the CDR3 is TGTGCCAGCAGCCCACCGAGAGGCGATCGGGGCACCGGGGAGCTGTTTTTT. As protein: CASSPPRGDRGTGELFF.

This clone showed up just a few times. The chain carries TRBV19 and TRBJ1-1; TRBD1 is a possible D gene (6 bases). The V gene's germline CDR1 is LNHDA and CDR2 SQIVND (reference sequence). Trimming left V 6 bases short and J 4 bases short, with 9 bases between. This CDR3 has 12 amino acids. The CDR3 is CASRQGGTEAFF. CDR3 nucleotides: TGTGCCAGTAGACAGGGCGGCACTGAAGCTTTCTTT. Complete variable domain (other parts from reference TRBV19 and TRBJ1-1): DGGITQSPKYLFRKEGQNVTLSCEQNLNHDAMYWYRQDPGQGLRLIYYSQIVNDFQKGDIAEGYSVSREKKESFPLTVTSAQKNPTAFYLCASRQGGTEAFFGQGTRLTVV.

The V gene is TRBV7-8, the J gene TRBJ1-2; possible D gene TRBD1, 5 bases. The CDR3 contains 14 residues. Germline CDR1 is SGHVS and CDR2 is FQNEAQ. V was shortened by 0 bases and J by 7 bases, with 12 bases between the two germline ends. CDR3 coding DNA: TGTGCCAGCAGCTTAGCGGGCAGGGAAGGTGGCTACACCTTC. Translation gives CASSLAGREGGYTF.